This T cell receptor beta chain was sequenced for a study of T cell responses to AZD1222 COVID-19 vaccine. Sequencing was performed with immunoSEQ multiplex PCR; in TCRdb, only in-frame clones are kept and a portion is missing. Of 150,000 to 200,000 clones detected, around nine tenths appear once; the ten largest clones hold less than 4.5%. This clone occurred once. The receptor's source is an adult who received the MenACWY meningococcal vaccine as a control. The sequencing here drew on peripheral blood, taken 28 days after the second dose of the MenACWY control vaccine.

CDR3 in amino acids: CASSDTDSGANYGYTF. As DNA, the CDR3 is TGTGCCAGCAGTGATACAGACTCGGGAGCGAACTATGGCTACACCTTC. The V and J genes are TRBV2 and TRBJ1-2, with D hard to call. Per the germline V gene, CDR1 is SNHLY and CDR2 is FYNNEI. The CDR3 spans 16 residues. Between the trimmed V and J ends, which lost 3 bases and 2 bases, there was a span of 16 bases.